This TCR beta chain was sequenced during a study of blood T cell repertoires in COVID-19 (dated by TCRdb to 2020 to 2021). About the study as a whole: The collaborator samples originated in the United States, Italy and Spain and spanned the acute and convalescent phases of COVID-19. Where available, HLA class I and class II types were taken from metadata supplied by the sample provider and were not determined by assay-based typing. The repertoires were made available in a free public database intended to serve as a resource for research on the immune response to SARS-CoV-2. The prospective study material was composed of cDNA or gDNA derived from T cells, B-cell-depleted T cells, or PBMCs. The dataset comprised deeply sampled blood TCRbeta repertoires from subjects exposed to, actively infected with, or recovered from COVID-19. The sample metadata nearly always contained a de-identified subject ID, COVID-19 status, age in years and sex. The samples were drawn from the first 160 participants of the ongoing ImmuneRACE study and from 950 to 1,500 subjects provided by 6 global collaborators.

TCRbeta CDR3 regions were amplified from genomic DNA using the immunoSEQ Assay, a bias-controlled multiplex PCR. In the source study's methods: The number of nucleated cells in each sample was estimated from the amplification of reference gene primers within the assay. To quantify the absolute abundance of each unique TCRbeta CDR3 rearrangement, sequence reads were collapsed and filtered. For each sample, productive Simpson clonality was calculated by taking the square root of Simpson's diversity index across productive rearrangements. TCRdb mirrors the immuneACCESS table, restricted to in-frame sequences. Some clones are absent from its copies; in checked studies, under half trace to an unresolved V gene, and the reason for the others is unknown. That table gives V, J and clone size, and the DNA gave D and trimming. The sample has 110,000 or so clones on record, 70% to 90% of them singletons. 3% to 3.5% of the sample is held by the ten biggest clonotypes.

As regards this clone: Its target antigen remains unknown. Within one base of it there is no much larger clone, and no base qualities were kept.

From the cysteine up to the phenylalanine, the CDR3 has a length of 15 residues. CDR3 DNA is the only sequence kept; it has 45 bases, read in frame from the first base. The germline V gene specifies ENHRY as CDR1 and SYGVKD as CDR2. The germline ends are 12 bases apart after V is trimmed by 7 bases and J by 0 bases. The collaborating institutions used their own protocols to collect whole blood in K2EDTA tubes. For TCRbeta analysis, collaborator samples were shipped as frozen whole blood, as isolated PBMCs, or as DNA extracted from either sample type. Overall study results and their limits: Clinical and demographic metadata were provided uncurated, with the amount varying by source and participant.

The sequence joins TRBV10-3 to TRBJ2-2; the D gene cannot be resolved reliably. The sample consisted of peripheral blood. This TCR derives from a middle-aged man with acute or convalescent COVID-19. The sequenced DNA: TGTGCCATCAATGGGCAAAACGCGAACACCGGGGAGCTGTTTTTT. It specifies CAINGQNANTGELFF.